What follows are 4 T cell receptor beta chains derived from one specimen sequenced in a study of T cells in Graves' hyperthyroidism and ophthalmopathy. Regions amplified from RNA transcripts were the TCR beta CDR3 regions. TCR CDR3 regions were first amplified by RT-PCR with HTBI primers. TCRdb analysed the multiplex PCR reads with MiXCR anew, one entry per CDR3 protein. The sample contains about 380,000 distinct CDR3 sequences, around 20% of which appear only once. The sequencing sample was made of blood. The receptors were sampled from a man between 18 and 29 years old with Graves' ophthalmopathy.

This clonotype was detected only a few times. The V call is TRBV7-2, the J call TRBJ1-1; tentatively, D is TRBD1 (6 bases). The germline V gene has CDR1 SGHTA and CDR2 FQGNSA. The V gene lost 0 bases and the J gene lost 3 bases, with 11 bases spanning the gap. The CDR3 is 15 amino acids. CDR3 loop: CASSLAYRDDTEAFF. The CDR3 DNA reads as TGTGCCAGCAGCTTAGCGTACAGGGATGACACTGAAGCTTTCTTT.

This clonotype was counted many times. V usage is TRBV5-8 and J usage is TRBJ2-1, with a weak D call TRBD1 (6 bases). V dropped 0 bases and J dropped 3 bases, with 13 bases sitting between them. From germline, CDR1 is SGHTS and CDR2 YDEGEE. The CDR3 spans 16 residues. The CDR3 spells CASSLGGQEFYNEQFF. The CDR3 DNA follows: TGTGCCAGCAGCTTGGGGGGACAAGAATTCTACAATGAGCAGTTCTTC. Combining the CDR3 with reference TRBV5-8 and TRBJ2-1 gives the whole variable domain EAGVTQSPTHLIKTRGQQATLRCSPISGHTSVYWYQQALGLGLQFLLWYDEGEERNRGNFPPRFSGRQFPNYSSELNVNALELEDSALYLCASSLGGQEFYNEQFFGPGTRLTVL.

The sample holds many counts of this clonotype. The chain employs TRBV7-6 and TRBJ2-5; no definite D call. V was shortened by 2 bases and J by 5 bases, with 6 bases between the two germline ends. Germline V lookup: CDR1 SGHVS, CDR2 FNYEAQ. This CDR3 has 12 residues. CDR3 in amino acids: CASSLNRETQYF. The CDR3 DNA sequence: TGTGCCAGCAGCTTAAATAGGGAGACCCAGTACTTC.

With respect to this clonotype: This may stem from a read error, because a much larger clone lies one nucleotide away. V is TRBV20-1 and J is TRBJ1-5; the D gene is possibly TRBD1 (5 bases). Between the trimmed V and J ends, which lost 7 bases and 6 bases, there was a span of 22 bases. Germline V gene data show CDR1 as DFQATT and CDR2 as SNEGSKA (reference sequence). There are 15 residues in the CDR3. The CDR3 here is CSVSPDGGWGQPQHF. The CDR3 bases are TGCAGTGTGAGTCCGGACGGGGGGTGGGGTCAGCCCCAGCATTTT.